This T cell receptor beta chain stems from a study of regulatory T cells in long-lasting Graves disease. Study results and limitations: TCR diversity in persistent Graves' patients was below that of newly diagnosed ones.

This clonotype was seen repeatedly, ten times or more. The antigen remains unidentified. Time point denoted: persistent/refractory GD, antithyroid drugs over 5 years with positive TRAb. PBMC-derived RNA was used for the TCR library. In this cohort, patients came from an endocrinology department located in Xi'an, China. The CDR3 loop spans 13 amino acids. The V end was cut by 8 bases, the J end by 8 bases, with 15 bases between. Germline CDR1 is SNHLY and CDR2 is FYNNEI. Both iRepertoire HTBI primers and Arm-PCR of CDR3 regions were used to build the TCR beta libraries. Each CDR3 protein is one row after TCRdb ran MiXCR on the multiplex PCR reads. The profile shows around 400,000 distinct CDR3 sequences, around 20% of them singletons.

The specimen was peripheral blood mononuclear cells (PBMCs), collected when the disease was refractory, from a patient treated with antithyroid drugs. V usage is TRBV2 and J usage is TRBJ1-4; maybe TRBD1 (6 bases). The TCR comes from a female donor with Graves disease. The CDR3 is CASEGGQREKLFF. Written as DNA, the CDR3 is TGTGCCAGCGAGGGGGGCCAGCGAGAAAAACTGTTTTTT.